These T cell receptor beta chains were read from a single sample in a study of preoperative IRX-2 immunotherapy in early breast cancer. The repertoire was sequenced with immunoSEQ multiplex PCR; TCRdb's copy has only in-frame clones and lacks some. The profile shows 30,000 to 35,000 clones, roughly 96% of them singletons. This sample was taken from a patient treated with IRX-2 immunotherapy. All receptors derive from a human donor with breast cancer. CDR3s include the opening cysteine and the closing phenylalanine or tryptophan. The D gene is left open where the match is weak. Only some rows state a clone size, as once, few, many or a class for expanded clones.

CASSLEFEQYF | TGTGCCAGCAGCTTAGAGTTCGAGCAGTACTTC | TRBJ2-7 | TRBV7-9 | . | .
CASSIVRQRGDGYTF | TGTGCCAGTAGTATAGTGAGGCAGCGGGGCGATGGCTACACCTTC | TRBJ1-2 | TRBV19 | . | .
CASSLLYRDRGSEQYF | TGTGCCAGCAGCTTACTTTATCGAGACAGGGGGAGCGAGCAGTACTTC | TRBJ2-7 | TRBV11-3 | . | TRBD1
CASSQDGGLINEKLFF | TGTGCCAGCAGCCAAGACGGAGGGCTTATTAATGAAAAACTGTTTTTT | TRBJ1-4 | TRBV14 | . | .
CASSRATTGQSRANVLTF | TGTGCCAGCAGTCGTGCGACAACTGGACAAAGTCGGGCCAACGTCCTGACTTTC | TRBJ2-6 | TRBV25-1 | . | .
CASSMGRGTYEQYF | TGTGCCAGTAGTATGGGCAGGGGGACCTACGAGCAGTACTTC | TRBJ2-7 | TRBV19 | once | TRBD1
CASSVAAGGGRTDTQYF | TGTGCCAGCAGCGTAGCCGCCGGCGGGGGGCGGACAGATACGCAGTATTTT | TRBJ2-3 | TRBV9 | . | TRBD2
CATSRDRFGAPFF | TGTGCCACCAGCAGAGATCGTTTTGGCGCGCCGTTCTTC | TRBJ2-1 | TRBV15 | . | .
CASSVDTAAPGGETQYF | TGTGCCAGCAGCGTAGACACGGCAGCCCCTGGGGGTGAGACCCAGTACTTC | TRBJ2-5 | TRBV9 | . | .
CATSRQGRAEKLFF | TGTGCCACCAGCAGACAGGGGAGGGCTGAAAAACTGTTTTTT | TRBJ1-4 | TRBV15 | . | .